The TCR beta chain described here comes from a study of cytomegalovirus exposure and HLA in healthy donors. The overall study: A prior analysis found about 110 million unique TCR beta sequences from around 200 million T cells.

Vbeta (60) and Jbeta (13) primers were used in the PCR. Libraries were prepared by immunoSEQ multiplex PCR; TCRdb keeps only in-frame clonotypes and omits some of them. Among more than 95,000 clones, approximately 9.4% were seen once, and the ten largest hold approximately 3%. The study, taken as a whole, reports: A previous analysis found most TCR beta V segments productive roughly 90% or roughly 30% of the time. A few of the chains that were CMV-associated were confirmed in vitro to be specific for CMV antigens.

Trimming removed 3 bases from V and 3 bases from J, with 15 bases in between. The CDR3 loop spans 15 amino acids. CDR1 and CDR2 from the germline V gene are SEHNR and FQNEAQ (reference sequence). The table lists this clone with a few counts. The antigen is undetermined. This rearrangement joins TRBV7-9 to TRBJ2-7; tentatively, D is TRBD2 (5 bases). This clonotype was sampled from a man aged 25 to 45 in good health and CMV-seronegative. Sequencing was done on a sample of PBMCs. The CDR3 sequence is CASSFGGLPFYEQYF. CDR3 nucleotide sequence: TGTGCCAGCAGCTTCGGAGGACTCCCTTTCTACGAGCAGTACTTC.